The T cell receptor beta chain under discussion was sequenced for a study of early T cells in non-severe SARS-CoV-2 infection. The CDR3 runs to 14 residues. CDR1 and CDR2 (germline): KGHSH, LQKENI. Trimming pared 4 bases from V and 4 bases from J, leaving 14 bases between. The table lists this clonotype with many counts. MiXCR, run by TCRdb on the 5' RACE reads, gives a single entry per CDR3 protein. The table includes fewer than 65,000 distinct CDR3 sequences, roughly 8.8% detected once. The chain combines TRBV18 with TRBJ2-7; D is perhaps TRBD1 or TRBD2 (6 bases each). The sample comprised whole blood. This TCR was sampled from an adult who was a healthcare worker with PCR-confirmed SARS-CoV-2 infection or an uninfected control (not recorded which). The CDR3 region is CASSLLRGPYEQYF. CDR3 DNA sequence: TGTGCCAGCTCACTCCTCCGGGGGCCTTACGAGCAGTACTTC.